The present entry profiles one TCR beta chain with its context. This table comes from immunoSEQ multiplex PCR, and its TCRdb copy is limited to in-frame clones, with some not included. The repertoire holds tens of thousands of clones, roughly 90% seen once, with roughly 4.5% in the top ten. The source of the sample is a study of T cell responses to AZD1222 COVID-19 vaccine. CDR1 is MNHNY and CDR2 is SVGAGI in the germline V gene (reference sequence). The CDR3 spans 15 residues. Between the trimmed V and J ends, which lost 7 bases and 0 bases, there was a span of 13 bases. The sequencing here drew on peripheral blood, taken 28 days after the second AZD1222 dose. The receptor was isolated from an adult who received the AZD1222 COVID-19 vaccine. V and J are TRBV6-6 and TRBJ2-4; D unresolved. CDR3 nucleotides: TGTGCCAGCACCCCCGGCAAATTAGCCAAAAACATTCAGTACTTC. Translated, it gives CASTPGKLAKNIQYF.